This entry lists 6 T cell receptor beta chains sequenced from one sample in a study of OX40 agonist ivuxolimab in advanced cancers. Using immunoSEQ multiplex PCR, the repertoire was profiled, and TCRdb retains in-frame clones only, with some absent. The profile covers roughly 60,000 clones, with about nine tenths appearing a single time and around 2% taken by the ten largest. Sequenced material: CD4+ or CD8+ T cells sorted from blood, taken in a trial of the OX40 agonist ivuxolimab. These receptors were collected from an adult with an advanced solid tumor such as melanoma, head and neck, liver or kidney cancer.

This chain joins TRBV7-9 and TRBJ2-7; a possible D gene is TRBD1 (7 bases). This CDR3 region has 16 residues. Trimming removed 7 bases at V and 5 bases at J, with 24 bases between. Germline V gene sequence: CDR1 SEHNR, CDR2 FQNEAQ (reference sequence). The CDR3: CASTPPGGGSFHEQYF. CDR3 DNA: TGTGCCAGCACTCCCCCAGGGGGAGGCTCATTCCACGAGCAGTACTTC. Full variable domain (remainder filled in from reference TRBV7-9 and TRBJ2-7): DTGVSQNPRHKITKRGQNVTFRCDPISEHNRLYWYRQTLGQGPEFLTYFQNEAQLEKSRLLSDRFSAERPKGSFSTLEIQRTEQGDSAMYLCASTPPGGGSFHEQYFGPGTRLTVT.

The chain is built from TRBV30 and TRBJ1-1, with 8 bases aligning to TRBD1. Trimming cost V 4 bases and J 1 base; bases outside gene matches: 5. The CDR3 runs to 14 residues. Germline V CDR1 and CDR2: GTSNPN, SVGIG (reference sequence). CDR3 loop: CAWNADRGNTEAFF. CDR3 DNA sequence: TGTGCCTGGAACGCCGACAGGGGGAACACTGAAGCTTTCTTT.

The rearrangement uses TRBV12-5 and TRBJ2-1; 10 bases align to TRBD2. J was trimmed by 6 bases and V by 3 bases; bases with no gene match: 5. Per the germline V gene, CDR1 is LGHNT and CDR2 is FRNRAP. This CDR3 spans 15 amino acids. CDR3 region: CASGLGLAGANEQFF. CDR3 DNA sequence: TGTGCTAGTGGTTTAGGGCTAGCGGGAGCCAATGAGCAGTTCTTC.

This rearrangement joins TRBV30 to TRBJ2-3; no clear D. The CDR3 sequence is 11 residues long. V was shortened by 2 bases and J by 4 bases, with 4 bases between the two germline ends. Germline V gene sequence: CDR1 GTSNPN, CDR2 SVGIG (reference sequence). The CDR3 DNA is TGTGCCTGGAGTAGCGCAGATACGCAGTATTTT. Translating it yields CAWSSADTQYF.

DNA of the CDR3: TGTGCCAGCAGCTTAGGGAGACAAACTGAAGCTTTCTTT. Encoded protein: CASSLGRQTEAFF. V gene TRBV7-8 combines with J gene TRBJ1-1; D gene uncertain. Germline CDR1 is SGHVS and CDR2 is FQNEAQ. V dropped 1 base and J dropped 5 bases, with 8 bases sitting between them. The CDR3 sequence is 13 residues long.

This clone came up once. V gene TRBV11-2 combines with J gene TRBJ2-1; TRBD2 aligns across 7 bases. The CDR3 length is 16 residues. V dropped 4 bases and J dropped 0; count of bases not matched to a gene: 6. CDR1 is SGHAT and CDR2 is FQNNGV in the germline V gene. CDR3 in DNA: TGTGCCAGCAGCTCGACCTGGACTAGCTCCTACAATGAGCAGTTCTTC. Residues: CASSSTWTSSYNEQFF.